Listed below are T cell receptor beta chains from one sample, sequenced in a study of control samples from healthy donors and cancer patients. TCRdb's table, derived via immunoSEQ multiplex PCR, lists solely in-frame clones and lacks some. The sample carries about 100,000 clones, more than 85% recorded once. The material sequenced was blood. These receptors all stem from a woman aged 45-60 years in good health. Each CDR3 is given with its conserved first and last residue. A D gene is named only where the DNA matches it firmly. The size entry is marked missing in some rows and otherwise reads once, few, many or a size class.

abundance: -; j_gene: TRBJ2-1; d_gene: TRBD2; v_gene: TRBV19; CDR3aa: CASTAGSGSSYNEQFF; CDR3nt: TGTGCCAGTACCGCCGGGAGCGGGAGTTCCTACAATGAGCAGTTCTTC
abundance: -; j_gene: TRBJ1-2; d_gene: TRBD1; v_gene: TRBV27; CDR3aa: CASSPLGGQRINYGYTF; CDR3nt: TGTGCCAGCAGCCCCTTGGGGGGACAGCGGATTAACTATGGCTACACCTTC
abundance: -; j_gene: TRBJ1-1; d_gene: -; v_gene: TRBV12-3/TRBV12-4; CDR3aa: CASSLARGTEAFF; CDR3nt: TGTGCCAGCAGTTTAGCGCGGGGAACTGAAGCTTTCTTT
abundance: -; j_gene: TRBJ2-1; d_gene: -; v_gene: TRBV19; CDR3aa: CASSGRDYNEQFF; CDR3nt: TGTGCCAGTAGTGGCCGGGACTACAATGAGCAGTTCTTC
abundance: -; j_gene: TRBJ1-2; d_gene: TRBD1; v_gene: TRBV15; CDR3aa: CATSRGGQGAGYTF; CDR3nt: TGTGCCACCAGCAGAGGTGGACAGGGGGCTGGCTACACCTTC
abundance: -; j_gene: TRBJ1-1; d_gene: -; v_gene: TRBV5-1; CDR3aa: CASSAGSILTEAFF; CDR3nt: TGCGCCAGCAGTGCGGGGTCGATACTCACTGAAGCTTTCTTT
abundance: -; j_gene: TRBJ2-3; d_gene: -; v_gene: TRBV6-5; CDR3aa: CASSWGAGTDTQYF; CDR3nt: TGTGCCAGCAGTTGGGGGGCTGGCACAGATACGCAGTATTTT
abundance: -; j_gene: TRBJ2-7; d_gene: TRBD1; v_gene: TRBV27; CDR3aa: CASSQGTGAPLRQYF; CDR3nt: TGTGCCAGCAGTCAGGGGACAGGGGCACCACTTAGGCAGTACTTC
abundance: -; j_gene: TRBJ1-1; d_gene: -; v_gene: TRBV27; CDR3aa: CASSLGPDGNTEAFF; CDR3nt: TGTGCCAGCAGTTTGGGGCCCGACGGTAACACTGAAGCTTTCTTT
abundance: -; j_gene: TRBJ1-3; d_gene: -; v_gene: TRBV3-1/TRBV3-2; CDR3aa: CASSISSGTGNTIYF; CDR3nt: TGTGCCAGCAGTATATCTTCGGGTACTGGAAACACCATATATTTT
abundance: once; j_gene: TRBJ1-4; d_gene: -; v_gene: TRBV4-2; CDR3aa: CASSQGQASTNEKLFF; CDR3nt: TGTGCCAGCAGCCAAGGACAGGCCTCAACTAATGAAAAACTGTTTTTT
abundance: -; j_gene: TRBJ2-7; d_gene: TRBD1; v_gene: TRBV5-1; CDR3aa: CASSLRTGTVDEQYF; CDR3nt: TGCGCCAGCAGCTTGAGGACCGGGACAGTCGACGAGCAGTACTTC
abundance: -; j_gene: TRBJ2-1; d_gene: TRBD2; v_gene: TRBV11-3; CDR3aa: CASSSSGEQFF; CDR3nt: TGTGCCAGCAGCTCTAGCGGTGAGCAGTTCTTC
abundance: -; j_gene: TRBJ1-1; d_gene: -; v_gene: TRBV12-3/TRBV12-4; CDR3aa: CASSLQGNTEAFF; CDR3nt: TGTGCCAGCAGTCTACAGGGGAACACTGAAGCTTTCTTT
abundance: -; j_gene: TRBJ1-3; d_gene: -; v_gene: TRBV9; CDR3aa: CASSTQGSDTIYF; CDR3nt: TGTGCCAGCAGCACCCAAGGATCGGACACCATATATTTT
abundance: -; j_gene: TRBJ2-2; d_gene: TRBD1; v_gene: TRBV5-6; CDR3aa: CASSTPTGFNTGELFF; CDR3nt: TGTGCCAGCAGCACACCGACAGGGTTCAACACCGGGGAGCTGTTTTTT
abundance: -; j_gene: TRBJ2-1; d_gene: -; v_gene: TRBV28; CDR3aa: CASSFTGTTNEQFF; CDR3nt: TGTGCCAGCAGTTTTACCGGGACGACCAATGAGCAGTTCTTC
abundance: -; j_gene: TRBJ1-5; d_gene: -; v_gene: TRBV9; CDR3aa: CASSVAGDSNQPQHF; CDR3nt: TGTGCCAGCAGCGTAGCCGGTGATAGCAATCAGCCCCAGCATTTT
abundance: -; j_gene: TRBJ2-1; d_gene: -; v_gene: TRBV4-3; CDR3aa: CASSHAPPNEQFF; CDR3nt: TGCGCCAGCAGCCATGCCCCTCCCAATGAGCAGTTCTTC
abundance: once; j_gene: TRBJ2-5; d_gene: -; v_gene: TRBV12-3/TRBV12-4; CDR3aa: CASSLGETQYF; CDR3nt: TGTGCCAGCAGTTTGGGGGAGACCCAGTACTTC